This TCR beta chain was sequenced during a study of vaccination effects on CD4 cells after COVID-19. The method was immunoSEQ multiplex PCR; TCRdb's version includes in-frame clones alone and lacks a portion of them. Of 50,000 to 75,000 clones listed, over 65% were seen once; the top ten hold 2.5% to 3.5%. This clone was recorded only once. Its specificity is unknown. Researchers isolated CD4+ T cells once around 11 days of culture had elapsed. The CDR3 is 14 amino acids. The V and J ends lost 3 bases and 5 bases respectively, with 10 bases between them. The V gene's germline CDR1 is MDHEN and CDR2 SYDVKM.

This chain connects TRBV28 to TRBJ1-4; D uncertain. This TCR was sampled from a human donor who received a COVID-19 vaccine. The sample consisted of CD4+ T cells from PBMCs cultured without peptide, taken before COVID-19 vaccination. CDR3 sequence: CASSFAGVNEKLFF. CDR3 in DNA: TGTGCCAGCAGTTTTGCCGGGGTCAATGAAAAACTGTTTTTT. The full variable domain, rest sourced from reference TRBV28 and TRBJ1-4, is DVKVTQSSRYLVKRTGEKVFLECVQDMDHENMFWYRQDPGLGLRLIYFSYDVKMKEKGDIPEGYSVSREKKERFSLILESASTNQTSMYLCASSFAGVNEKLFFGSGTQLSVL.